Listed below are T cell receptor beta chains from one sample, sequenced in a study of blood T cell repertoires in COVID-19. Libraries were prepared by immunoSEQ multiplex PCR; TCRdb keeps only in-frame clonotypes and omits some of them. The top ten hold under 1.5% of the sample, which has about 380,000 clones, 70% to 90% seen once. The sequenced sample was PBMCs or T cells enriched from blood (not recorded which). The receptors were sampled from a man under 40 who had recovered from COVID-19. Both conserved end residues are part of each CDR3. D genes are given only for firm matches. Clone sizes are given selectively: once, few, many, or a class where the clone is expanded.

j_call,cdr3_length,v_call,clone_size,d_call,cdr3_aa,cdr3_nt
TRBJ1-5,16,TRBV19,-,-,CASCPNQQGSNQPQHF,TGTGCCAGTTGTCCTAACCAACAGGGAAGCAATCAGCCCCAGCATTTT
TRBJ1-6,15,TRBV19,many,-,CASSIGQDRSAPLHF,TGTGCCAGTAGTATAGGACAGGATCGATCTGCACCCCTCCACTTT
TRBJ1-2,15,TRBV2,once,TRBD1,CASRIRQGEYYGYTF,TGTGCCAGCAGGATACGACAGGGAGAGTACTATGGCTACACCTTC
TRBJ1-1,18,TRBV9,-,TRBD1,CASSGWDRVLGTATEAFF,TGTGCCAGCAGCGGATGGGACAGGGTTTTGGGTACGGCCACTGAAGCTTTCTTT
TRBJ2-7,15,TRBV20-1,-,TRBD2,CSASSSGGIAYEQYF,TGCAGTGCTAGTTCTAGCGGGGGTATAGCCTACGAGCAGTACTTC
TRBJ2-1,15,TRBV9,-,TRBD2,CASSVRWRGGNEQFF,TGTGCCAGCAGCGTAAGGTGGCGGGGGGGAAATGAGCAGTTCTTC
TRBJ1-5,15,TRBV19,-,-,CASSPLKGVAQPQHF,TGTGCCAGTAGTCCCCTGAAGGGGGTAGCTCAGCCCCAGCATTTT
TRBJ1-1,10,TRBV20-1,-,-,CSARQYEAFF,TGCAGTGCGAGGCAATATGAAGCTTTCTTT
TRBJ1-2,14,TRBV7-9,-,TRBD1,CASSQRTGAYGYTF,TGTGCCAGCAGCCAAAGGACAGGAGCATATGGCTACACCTTC
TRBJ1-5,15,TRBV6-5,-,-,CASSYSRLSNQPQHF,TGTGCCAGCAGTTACTCGAGGCTCAGCAATCAGCCCCAGCATTTT
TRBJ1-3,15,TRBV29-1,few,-,CSVEERWRYGNTIYF,TGCAGCGTTGAAGAGCGCTGGCGGTACGGAAACACCATATATTTT
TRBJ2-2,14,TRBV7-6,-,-,CASSLAASTGELFF,TGTGCCAGCAGCTTAGCGGCTAGTACCGGGGAGCTGTTTTTT
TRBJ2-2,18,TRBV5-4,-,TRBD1,CASSLGGPGQGHTGELFF,TGTGCCAGCAGCTTGGGTGGGCCGGGACAGGGTCACACCGGGGAGCTGTTTTTT
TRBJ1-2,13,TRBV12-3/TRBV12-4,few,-,CASTLQGYYGYTF,TGTGCCAGCACCCTACAGGGTTACTATGGCTACACCTTC
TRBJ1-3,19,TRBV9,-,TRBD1,CASSVQDGQAASSGNTIYF,TGTGCCAGCAGCGTACAGGATGGACAGGCCGCTAGCTCTGGAAACACCATATATTTT
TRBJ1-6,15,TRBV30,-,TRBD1,CAWRGIGTVNSPLHF,TGTGCCTGGAGAGGTATAGGGACAGTTAATTCACCCCTCCACTTT
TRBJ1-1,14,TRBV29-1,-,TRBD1,CSVHRGTMNTEAFF,TGCAGCGTCCACAGGGGAACTATGAACACTGAAGCTTTCTTT
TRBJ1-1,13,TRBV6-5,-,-,CASSRTPDTEAFF,TGTGCCAGCAGCCGGACACCGGACACTGAAGCTTTCTTT
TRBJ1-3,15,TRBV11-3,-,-,CASSLSGNSGNTIYF,TGTGCCAGCAGCCTCTCGGGGAACTCTGGAAACACCATATATTTT
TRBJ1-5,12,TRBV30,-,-,CAWSTGQQPQHF,TGTGCCTGGTCAACAGGGCAGCAGCCCCAGCATTTT
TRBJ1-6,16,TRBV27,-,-,CASSQGAGDYNSPLHF,TGTGCCAGCAGTCAGGGAGCAGGGGACTATAATTCACCCCTCCACTTT
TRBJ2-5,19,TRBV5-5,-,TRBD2,CASSLSFFGLAGGQETQYF,TGTGCCAGCAGCTTGTCCTTTTTCGGACTAGCGGGGGGGCAAGAGACCCAGTACTTC
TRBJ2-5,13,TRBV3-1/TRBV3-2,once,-,CATFEGGGETQYF,TGTGCCACCTTCGAGGGGGGGGGCGAGACCCAGTACTTC
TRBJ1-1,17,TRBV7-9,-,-,CASRSSETMRDFTEAFF,TGTGCCAGCAGGTCCTCTGAGACAATGAGAGATTTCACTGAAGCTTTCTTT
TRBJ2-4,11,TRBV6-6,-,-,CASTQPGVQYF,TGTGCCAGCACGCAACCCGGGGTTCAGTACTTC
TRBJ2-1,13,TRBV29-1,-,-,CSVEDSGVNEQFF,TGCAGCGTTGAAGATTCCGGGGTCAATGAGCAGTTCTTC
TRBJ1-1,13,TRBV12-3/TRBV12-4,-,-,CATLRTQNTEAFF,TGTGCCACCTTGAGGACACAGAACACTGAAGCTTTCTTT
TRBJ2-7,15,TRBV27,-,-,CASSLSPQGSYEQYF,TGTGCCAGCAGTTTATCGCCCCAGGGGAGCTACGAGCAGTACTTC
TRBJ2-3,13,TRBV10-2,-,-,CASSESSEGTQYF,TGCGCCAGCAGTGAGTCGTCGGAGGGCACGCAGTATTTT
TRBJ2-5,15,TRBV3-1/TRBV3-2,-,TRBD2,CASSQVPAGEETQYF,TGTGCCAGCAGCCAAGTGCCAGCGGGGGAAGAGACCCAGTACTTC
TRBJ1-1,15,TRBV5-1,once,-,CASSLLRDRNTEAFF,TGCGCCAGCAGCTTGCTTAGAGACAGGAACACTGAAGCTTTCTTT
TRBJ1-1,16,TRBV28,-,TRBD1,CASRDSQGAVGTEAFF,TGTGCCAGCAGAGACAGTCAGGGGGCCGTGGGGACTGAAGCTTTCTTT
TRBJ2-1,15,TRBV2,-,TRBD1,CASSAQGAINNEQFF,TGTGCCAGCAGTGCACAGGGGGCGATCAACAATGAGCAGTTCTTC
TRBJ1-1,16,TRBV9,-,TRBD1,CASSVRTGGPNTEAFF,TGTGCCAGCAGCGTACGTACAGGGGGCCCGAACACTGAAGCTTTCTTT
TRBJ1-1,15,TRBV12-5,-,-,CASGLPPPRSTEAFF,TGTGCTAGTGGTTTGCCTCCACCGAGGAGCACTGAAGCTTTCTTT
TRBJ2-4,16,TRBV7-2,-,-,CASSDPTGSSRNIQYF,TGTGCCAGCAGTGATCCTACCGGGTCCTCCAGAAACATTCAGTACTTC
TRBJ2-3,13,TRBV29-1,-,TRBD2,CSVEPPLAGERCF,TGCAGCGTTGAACCCCCCCTAGCGGGGGAAAGGTGTTTT
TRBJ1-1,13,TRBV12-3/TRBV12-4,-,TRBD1,CASRTGGSSEAFF,TGTGCCAGCAGGACAGGGGGAAGTTCTGAAGCTTTCTTT
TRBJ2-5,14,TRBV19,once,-,CASSLQGPQETQYF,TGTGCCAGTAGTCTACAGGGCCCCCAAGAGACCCAGTACTTC
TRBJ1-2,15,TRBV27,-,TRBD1,CASKLGGLANYGYTF,TGTGCCAGCAAACTAGGGGGCTTAGCTAACTATGGCTACACCTTC
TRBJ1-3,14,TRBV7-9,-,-,CASSRSRSGNTIYF,TGTGCCAGCAGCCGGTCCCGCTCTGGAAACACCATATATTTT
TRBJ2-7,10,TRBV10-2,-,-,CASRAGEQYF,TGCGCCAGCAGGGCGGGCGAGCAGTACTTC
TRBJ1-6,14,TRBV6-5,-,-,CASSFPGGRSPLHF,TGTGCCAGCAGTTTCCCGGGGGGGCGTTCACCCCTCCACTTT
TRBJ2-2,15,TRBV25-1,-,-,CASSELRREAGELFF,TGTGCCAGCAGTGAACTCCGGAGGGAGGCCGGGGAGCTGTTTTTT
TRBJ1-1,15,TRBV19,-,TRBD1,CASSTTGGPNTEAFF,TGTGCCAGTAGTACTACAGGGGGCCCCAACACTGAAGCTTTCTTT
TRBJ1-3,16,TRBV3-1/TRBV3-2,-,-,CASSQVLLGSGNTIYF,TGTGCCAGCAGCCAAGTTCTTCTCGGCTCTGGAAACACCATATATTTT
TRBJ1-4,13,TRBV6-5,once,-,CASSYVFDSLLFF,TGTGCCAGCAGTTACGTCTTCGACAGCCTACTGTTTTTT
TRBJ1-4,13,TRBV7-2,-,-,CASSLTVNEKLFF,TGTGCCAGCAGTCTAACAGTGAATGAAAAACTGTTTTTT
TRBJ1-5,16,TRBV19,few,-,CASSSGQAPTYQPQHF,TGTGCCAGTAGTTCAGGACAAGCACCTACATATCAGCCCCAGCATTTT
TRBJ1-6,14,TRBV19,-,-,CASSIGTDGSPLHF,TGTGCCAGTAGTATAGGGACAGATGGGTCACCCCTCCACTTT
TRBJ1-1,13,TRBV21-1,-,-,CASNREGNTEAFF,TGTGCCAGCAACAGGGAGGGGAACACTGAAGCTTTCTTT
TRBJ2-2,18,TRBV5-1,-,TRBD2,CASSPVPGLAVNTGELFF,TGCGCCAGCAGCCCGGTCCCGGGACTAGCGGTGAACACCGGGGAGCTGTTTTTT
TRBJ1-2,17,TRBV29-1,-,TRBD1,CSVKDHHRDRVGYGYTF,TGCAGCGTGAAAGACCACCACCGGGACAGGGTCGGCTATGGCTACACCTTC
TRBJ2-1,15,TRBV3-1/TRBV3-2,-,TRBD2,CASSLGRGLYNEQFF,TGTGCCAGCAGCCTGGGGCGGGGGTTGTACAATGAGCAGTTCTTC
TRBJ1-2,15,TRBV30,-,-,CAWSVQTSPGYGYTF,TGTGCCTGGAGTGTCCAAACTAGCCCAGGCTATGGCTACACCTTC